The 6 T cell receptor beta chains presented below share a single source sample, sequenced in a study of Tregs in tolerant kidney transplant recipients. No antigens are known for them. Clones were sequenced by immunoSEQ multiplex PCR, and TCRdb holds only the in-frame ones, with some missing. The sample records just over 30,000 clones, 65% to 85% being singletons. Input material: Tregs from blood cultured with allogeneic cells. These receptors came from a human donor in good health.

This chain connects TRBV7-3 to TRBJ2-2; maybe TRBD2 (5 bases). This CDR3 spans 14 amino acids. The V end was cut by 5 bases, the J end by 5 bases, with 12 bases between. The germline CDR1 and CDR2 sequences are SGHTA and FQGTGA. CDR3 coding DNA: TGTGCCAGCAGCCGAGGCGGAGGTACCGGGGAGCTGTTTTTT. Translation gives CASSRGGGTGELFF.

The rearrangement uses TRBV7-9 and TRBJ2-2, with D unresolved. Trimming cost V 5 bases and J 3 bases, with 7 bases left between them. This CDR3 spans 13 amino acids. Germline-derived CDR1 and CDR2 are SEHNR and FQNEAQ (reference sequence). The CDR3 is CASSHSYTGELFF. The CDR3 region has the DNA TGTGCCAGCAGCCACAGTTACACCGGGGAGCTGTTTTTT.

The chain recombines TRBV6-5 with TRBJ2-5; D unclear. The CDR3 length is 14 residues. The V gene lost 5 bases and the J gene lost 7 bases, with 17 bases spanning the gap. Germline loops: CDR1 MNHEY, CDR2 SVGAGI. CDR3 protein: CASSPGLEVRTQYF. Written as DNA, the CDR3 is TGTGCCAGCAGTCCGGGTTTGGAAGTACGGACCCAGTACTTC.

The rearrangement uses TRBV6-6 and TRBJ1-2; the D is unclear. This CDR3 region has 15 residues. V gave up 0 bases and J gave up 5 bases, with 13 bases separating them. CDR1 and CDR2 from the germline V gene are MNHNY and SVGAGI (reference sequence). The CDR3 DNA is TGTGCCAGCAGTTACTCAGAAGGAGGGCGGTATGGCTACACCTTC. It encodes CASSYSEGGRYGYTF.

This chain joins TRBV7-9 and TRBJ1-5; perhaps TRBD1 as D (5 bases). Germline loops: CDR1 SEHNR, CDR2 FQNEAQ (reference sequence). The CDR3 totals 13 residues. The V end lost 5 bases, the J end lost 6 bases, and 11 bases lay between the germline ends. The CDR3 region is CASSPQGAQPQHF. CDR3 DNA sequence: TGTGCCAGCAGCCCCCAAGGGGCTCAGCCCCAGCATTTT.

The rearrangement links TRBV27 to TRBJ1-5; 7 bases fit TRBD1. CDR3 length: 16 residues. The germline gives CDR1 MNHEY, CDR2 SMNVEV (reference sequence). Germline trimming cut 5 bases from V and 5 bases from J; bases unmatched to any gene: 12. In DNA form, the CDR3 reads TGTGCCAGCAGTCCCCCCGACAGGGAACGCTATCAGCCCCAGCATTTT. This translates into CASSPPDRERYQPQHF.